Below, 29 T cell receptor beta chains from the same sample are listed, as sequenced in a study of blood T cells in healthy people across ages. It was with a sample-barcoded 5' primer and a J-beta primer mix that a second PCR of roughly 6 to 12 cycles was run. Via MiXCR, TCRdb re-called the 5' RACE reads, giving one row per CDR3 protein. Of about 830,000 distinct CDR3 sequences in the sample, about 62% were seen once. The sample taken for sequencing was blood. The receptors stem from a man aged 25-45 years in good health.

The chain combines TRBV6-6 with TRBJ2-1, with D possibly TRBD2 on 6 matching bases. CDR1 is MNHNY and CDR2 is SVGAGI in the germline V gene (reference sequence). This CDR3 region has 15 residues. Trimming stripped 3 bases from V and 4 bases from J, with 13 bases between. Written as DNA, the CDR3 is TGTGCCAGCAGTTATACGGGAGAGGGATACAATGAGCAGTTCTTC. Its translation is CASSYTGEGYNEQFF.

In nucleotides, the CDR3 is TGTGCCAGCAGCCGGGGGGGAGCGGTCCAAGAGACCCAGTACTTC. Amino acids: CASSRGGAVQETQYF. The chain employs TRBV4-2 and TRBJ2-5; 7 bases are shared with TRBD2. CDR1 and CDR2 (germline): LGHNA, YNFKEQ. This CDR3 comprises 15 residues. V gave up 4 bases and J gave up 1 base; unmatched junction bases: 6.

The chain couples TRBV12-3 or TRBV12-4 to TRBJ1-1; D is unresolved. Trimming stripped 5 bases from V and 2 bases from J, with 18 bases between. The CDR3 extends over 16 amino acids. The CDR3 reads CASSPHRPELNTEAFF. CDR3 bases: TGTGCCAGCAGTCCTCATCGGCCAGAATTAAACACTGAAGCTTTCTTT.

This clonotype was counted once. The chain is built from TRBV20-1 and TRBJ2-3; tentatively, D is TRBD1 (5 bases). The CDR3 loop spans 13 amino acids. CDR1 is DFQATT, CDR2 SNEGSKA, per germline (reference sequence). Trimming pared 5 bases from V and 1 base from J, leaving 10 bases between. Here the CDR3 DNA reads TGCAGTGCTGCAGGGATCGGCACAGATACGCAGTATTTT. It encodes CSAAGIGTDTQYF.

This clonotype has only one observation. This rearrangement joins TRBV20-1 to TRBJ2-3; tentatively, D is TRBD2 (5 bases). Germline assignment: CDR1 DFQATT and CDR2 SNEGSKA (reference sequence). The CDR3 totals 14 residues. V was shortened by 4 bases and J by 3 bases, with 14 bases between the two germline ends. CDR3 residues: CSATAGHGTDTQYF. CDR3 nucleotide sequence: TGCAGTGCTACCGCGGGCCACGGTACAGATACGCAGTATTTT.

This clonotype was detected only once. The rearrangement uses TRBV15 and TRBJ1-1; 7 positions agree with TRBD1. The junction had 10 bases not matched to a gene; V was cut back by 6 bases and J by 9 bases. Germline values: CDR1 LNHNV, CDR2 YYDKDF (reference sequence). The CDR3 extends over 13 amino acids. CDR3 DNA: TGTGCCACCAGTACAGGGGAGGTGACGAAAGCTTTCTTT. Amino acids: CATSTGEVTKAFF.

The V call is TRBV11-1, the J call TRBJ2-5; 9 bases match TRBD2. The germline CDR1 and CDR2 sequences are SGHAT and FQDESV (reference sequence). The trim removed 3 bases at V and 0 bases at J, leaving 5 bases unmatched. CDR3 length: 16 amino acids. The CDR3 region has the DNA TGTGCCAGCAGCTTCCTTAGCGGGAGAAACCAAGAGACCCAGTACTTC. This gives the protein CASSFLSGRNQETQYF.

The chain combines TRBV3-1 with TRBJ1-1, with D tentatively TRBD1 (5 bases). The CDR3 has 16 amino acids. V lost 0 bases, J lost 1 base, and 12 bases lay in between. CDR1 LGHDT and CDR2 YNNKEL come from the germline V gene (reference sequence). In DNA form, the CDR3 reads TGTGCCAGCAGCCAAGATCCAGGGCCTCCGAACACTGAAGCTTTCTTT. Amino acid sequence: CASSQDPGPPNTEAFF.

The chain combines TRBV29-1 with TRBJ2-7, with D possibly matching TRBD2 (5 bases). Looked up from germline, CDR1 is SQVTM and CDR2 is ANQGSEA. Trimming removed 3 bases at V and 0 bases at J, with 9 bases between. The CDR3 loop spans 13 amino acids. CDR3 sequence reads: CSVELDYSYEQYF. CDR3 nucleotides: TGCAGCGTTGAGTTAGACTACTCCTACGAGCAGTACTTC.

The rearrangement uses TRBV7-9 and TRBJ1-2; 7 positions match TRBD1. There are 18 residues in the CDR3. Germline V gene sequence: CDR1 SEHNR, CDR2 FQNEAQ (reference sequence). The ends lost 6 bases at V and 3 bases at J; junction bases unmatched: 19. The CDR3 DNA reads TGTGCCAGCAGTTACAACAGGGGCTCTAATGCGGGGGACTATGGCTACACCTTC. The encoded protein is CASSYNRGSNAGDYGYTF.

In its sample, this clonotype was seen a few times. The chain employs TRBV7-2 and TRBJ2-1; 8 nucleotides line up with TRBD2. V was clipped by 5 bases and J by 3 bases; unmatched bases: 6. This CDR3 comprises 15 residues. Germline-derived CDR1 and CDR2 are SGHTA and FQGNSA. CDR3 DNA sequence: TGTGCCAGCAGCCGGACAGCGGGAGACTACAATGAGCAGTTCTTC. Protein product: CASSRTAGDYNEQFF.

This clonotype was counted only a few times. The chain has TRBV7-9 and TRBJ2-3; D unresolved. The germline V gene has CDR1 SEHNR and CDR2 FQNEAQ (reference sequence). CDR3 length: 12 residues. The germline V and J ends were trimmed by 4 bases and 7 bases, with 9 bases remaining between them. This CDR3 is CASSYSTYTQYF. DNA for the CDR3: TGTGCCAGCAGCTATAGTACTTATACGCAGTATTTT. Full variable domain (remainder filled in from reference TRBV7-9 and TRBJ2-3): DTGVSQNPRHKITKRGQNVTFRCDPISEHNRLYWYRQTLGQGPEFLTYFQNEAQLEKSRLLSDRFSAERPKGSFSTLEIQRTEQGDSAMYLCASSYSTYTQYFGPGTRLTVL.

The gene calls are TRBV9 and TRBJ2-3; a weak D match, TRBD1 (5 bases). The V end was cut by 0 bases, the J end by 2 bases, with 10 bases between. The germline V gene has CDR1 SGDLS and CDR2 YYNGEE. CDR3 length: 15 amino acids. For the CDR3, the DNA is TGTGCCAGCAGCGTAGATGGCAGGGACACAGATACGCAGTATTTT. Its translation: CASSVDGRDTDTQYF.

This clonotype was counted once. Here the CDR3 reads CASSLLMGSGTEAFF. The CDR3 bases are TGTGCCAGCAGCTTATTAATGGGGTCGGGCACTGAAGCTTTCTTT. The chain couples TRBV7-9 to TRBJ1-1; no definite D call. CDR3 length: 15 amino acids. Looked up from germline, CDR1 is SEHNR and CDR2 is FQNEAQ (reference sequence). V lost 2 bases and J lost 4, with 14 bases in between.

The rearrangement uses TRBV5-1 and TRBJ2-5; D is unresolved. V lost 3 bases, J lost 5 bases, and 11 bases lay in between. Looked up from germline, CDR1 is SGHRS and CDR2 is YFSETQ. The CDR3 runs to 13 residues. DNA of the CDR3: TGCGCCAGCAGCTCACTTAGGTGGGAGACCCAGTACTTC. This gives the protein CASSSLRWETQYF.

This clonotype was found a few times. The junction shows a germline mismatch at one end, possibly a read error. The J gene is TRBJ1-6, the V gene TRBV12-3 or TRBV12-4, with D perhaps TRBD1 (6 bases). This CDR3 has 17 amino acids. The CDR3 bases are TGTGCCAGCGGTTTCTTACAGGGCTCTCTAAATTCCTCACCCCTCCACTTT. Protein product: CASGFLQGSLNSSPLHF.

This clonotype occurred many times. This rearrangement joins TRBV7-2 to TRBJ2-7, with 14 bases aligning to TRBD2. Losses at the gene ends were 1 base for V and 2 bases for J; bases not matched to a gene: 10. Germline values: CDR1 SGHTA, CDR2 FQGNSA. The CDR3 runs to 19 residues. For the CDR3, the DNA is TGTGCCAGCAGCTTAGGACTAGCGGGAGGGGGGCTCCCCCCCTACGAGCAGTACTTC. Its protein is CASSLGLAGGGLPPYEQYF.

The chain joins TRBV6-5 to TRBJ1-5; 9 nucleotides agree with TRBD1. Germline V CDR1 and CDR2: MNHEY, SVGAGI. The V segment lost 6 bases and the J segment 7 bases; nucleotides outside the gene matches: 10. The CDR3 extends over 15 amino acids. DNA of the CDR3: TGTGCCAGCAGCAGTACAGGGGGCGAAGGACAGCCCCAGCATTTT. Amino acids: CASSSTGGEGQPQHF.

As for this clonotype: At one of its ends the junction is not consistent with the germline gene, which may arise from a read error. The V gene is TRBV15, the J gene TRBJ2-5; D unresolved. CDR3 length: 15 amino acids. Germline CDR1 and CDR2: LNHNV and YYDKDF (reference sequence). The CDR3 DNA is TGCGCCACCAGCAGAGTGGGCCCCCTGGCAGAGACCCAGTACTTC. It codes for CATSRVGPLAETQYF.

The gene calls are TRBV7-2 and TRBJ2-7; 8 bases are a match to TRBD1. CDR1 SGHTA and CDR2 FQGNSA come from the germline V gene. V shed 2 bases and J 3 bases; nucleotides not matched to a gene: 6. The CDR3 contains 15 residues. CDR3 loop: CASSLTWDRIYEQYF. CDR3 bases: TGTGCCAGCAGCTTAACGTGGGACAGGATCTACGAGCAGTACTTC.

J is TRBJ2-7 and V is TRBV3-1; D remains unclear. CDR3 length: 15 residues. Germline V gives CDR1 LGHDT, CDR2 YNNKEL (reference sequence). V was pared by 0 bases and J by 6 bases, with 15 bases between. The CDR3 reads CASSQDTLEGSEQYF. The DNA for the CDR3 is TGTGCCAGCAGCCAAGACACCCTCGAAGGTAGCGAGCAGTACTTC.

This clonotype was seen more than once but under ten times. V is TRBV7-2 and J is TRBJ2-7, with TRBD2 matching 9 bases. The CDR3 consists of 16 residues. Trimming cost V 0 bases and J 4 bases; bases outside gene matches: 7. In germline, CDR1 is SGHTA, CDR2 FQGNSA. CDR3 loop: CASSLAPGGGGYEQYF. The CDR3 region has the DNA TGTGCCAGCAGCTTAGCGCCTGGCGGGGGGGGGTACGAGCAGTACTTC.

This clonotype was detected only a few times. The V gene is TRBV29-1, the J gene TRBJ2-5; D not resolved. Germline V gene lookup returns CDR1 SQVTM and CDR2 ANQGSEA. V was pared by 8 bases and J by 2 bases, with 6 bases between. CDR3 length: 10 amino acids. CDR3 DNA: TGCAGCTCCGGTCAAGAGACCCAGTACTTC. Translating it yields CSSGQETQYF. Drawing the rest from reference TRBV29-1 and TRBJ2-5, the complete variable domain is SAVISQKPSRDICQRGTSLTIQCQVDSQVTMMFWYRQQPGQSLTLIATANQGSEATYESGFVIDKFPISRPNLTFSTLTVSNMSPEDSSIYLCSSGQETQYFGPGTRLLVL.

The chain recombines TRBV4-1 with TRBJ2-7; tentative D call: TRBD1 (5 bases). The V gene lost 4 bases and the J gene lost 2 bases, with 12 bases spanning the gap. This CDR3 is built from 14 residues. Germline V gene lookup returns CDR1 MGHRA and CDR2 YSYEKL. The CDR3 region has the DNA TGCGCCAGCAGCCGAGCCGACAGTACCTACGAGCAGTACTTC. This translates into CASSRADSTYEQYF.

The gene calls are TRBV20-1 and TRBJ2-3, with 7 bases fitting TRBD1. The CDR3 is 15 amino acids. Germline assignment: CDR1 DFQATT and CDR2 SNEGSKA (reference sequence). J lost 2 bases, V lost 4 bases, and 9 bases had no gene match. This CDR3 reads CSAITGTEVTDTQYF. CDR3 coding DNA: TGCAGTGCTATCACCGGGACAGAGGTCACAGATACGCAGTATTTT.

Note on this clonotype: One end of the junction varies from germline; a read error may be responsible. The gene calls are TRBV28 and TRBJ2-5; tentative D call: TRBD1 (5 bases). Per the germline V gene, CDR1 is MDHEN and CDR2 is SYDVKM. The length of the CDR3 is 11 residues. The CDR3 coding sequence is TGTGCCTGCAGTACCCGGACAAGGCAGTACTTC. It codes for CACSTRTRQYF.

The chain is built from TRBV7-9 and TRBJ2-5, with D perhaps matching TRBD1 (6 bases). The germline CDR1 and CDR2 sequences are SEHNR and FQNEAQ (reference sequence). The CDR3 has 15 residues. Deletions cut 5 bases from V and 2 bases from J, with 15 bases between. CDR3 nucleotides: TGTGCCAGCAGCATCTCTCGGGACACACAAGAGACCCAGTACTTC. Translated, it gives CASSISRDTQETQYF.

V and J are TRBV7-2 and TRBJ2-3; D assignment may be TRBD1 or TRBD2 (6 bases each). CDR3 length equals 14 residues. CDR1 is SGHTA and CDR2 is FQGNSA in the germline V gene. The ends were cut back, 7 bases at V and 1 base at J, with 12 bases in the middle. In nucleotides, the CDR3 is TGTGCCAGCAATCGGGGGCCCCGCACAGATACGCAGTATTTT. This sequence encodes CASNRGPRTDTQYF.

This clonotype was seen a handful of times. The rearrangement uses TRBV20-1 and TRBJ1-2; D is uncertain. The CDR3 runs 12 residues. Germline CDR1 reads DFQATT; CDR2 reads SNEGSKA (reference sequence). V dropped 1 base and J dropped 2 bases, with 5 bases sitting between them. The CDR3 DNA reads as TGCAGTGCTAGAGCGGCGAACTATGGCTACACCTTC. The encoded protein is CSARAANYGYTF.